This T cell receptor beta chain was profiled in a study of CD8+ T cells in alopecia areata. This clone was detected once. The sequencing template was cDNA reverse transcribed from extracted RNA. Generated by immunoSEQ multiplex PCR, the TCRdb table keeps only in-frame clones and is missing some. This repertoire shows fewer than 350,000 clones, roughly 64% found once; its top ten account for roughly 1.8%. Treatment given: oral pan-JAK inhibitor, 5-10 mg twice daily. Specimens obtained from alopecia areata patients comprised lesional scalp punch biopsies and peripheral blood. PBMCs yielded sorted CD4+ and CD8+ T cells. The ends lost 5 bases at V and 2 bases at J; junction bases unmatched: 5. This CDR3 spans 14 amino acids. Germline CDR1 reads SGHTA; CDR2 reads FQGNSA.

The receptor comes from a human donor with alopecia areata. The rearrangement joins TRBV7-2 to TRBJ1-1; 7 bases map to TRBD1. Sample: CD4+ T cells sorted from blood, taken at week 24, from a patient treated with tofacitinib. The CDR3 nucleotides read TGTGCCAGCAGCCGCACAGGGGTTAACACTGAAGCTTTCTTT. Amino acid sequence: CASSRTGVNTEAFF. The full variable domain, completed using reference TRBV7-2 and TRBJ1-1, is GAGVSQSPSNKVTEKGKDVELRCDPISGHTALYWYRQSLGQGLEFLIYFQGNSAPDKSGLPSDRFSAERTGGSVSTLTIQRTQQEDSAVYLCASSRTGVNTEAFFGQGTRLTVV.